This TCR beta chain was recorded in a study of neurological immune-mediated disorders. Study-wide results and caveats: The greatest TCR clonal expansion occurred in HTLV-1-associated myelopathy and the least in multiple sclerosis, which fell below healthy controls.

This clonotype was counted at least ten times. Antigen unknown. The authors obtained over 200 million TCR-beta sequences from 15-18 subjects per sequencing run. From the 5' RACE reads, TCRdb called clonotypes with MiXCR, one entry per CDR3 protein. This sample yields roughly 74,000 distinct CDR3 sequences, of which less than 5.5% are seen a single time; 6% to 9.5% belongs to the top ten. It was from 2 million PBMCs stored at -80 C that the unsorted libraries were obtained. Sequences were obtained from PBMCs. This receptor was taken from a young man with multiple sclerosis.

The CDR3 protein is CSAPDAGSQDTQYF. In DNA form, the CDR3 reads TGCAGTGCCCCAGACGCGGGGAGTCAAGATACGCAGTATTTT. This chain connects TRBV20-1 to TRBJ2-3; a weak D match, TRBD2 (6 bases). This CDR3 has 14 residues. Germline V gives CDR1 DFQATT, CDR2 SNEGSKA (reference sequence). V was cut by 6 bases and J by 5 bases, with 18 bases left in between.